Below are 32 T cell receptor beta chains sequenced from a single sample in a study of blood T cells in healthy people across ages. Together with a sample-barcoded 5' primer, a J-beta primer mix was included in a second PCR lasting about 6 to 12 cycles. TCRdb redid the calling of the 5' RACE reads with MiXCR, one entry per CDR3 protein. The sample includes around 1.1 million distinct CDR3 sequences, more than 30% of them seen just once. The material sequenced was blood. These receptors were obtained from a man between 18 and 35 years old in good health.

This clonotype appeared many times. The chain joins TRBV2 to TRBJ2-1; weak D call: TRBD1 (6 bases). Deletions cut 4 bases from V and 5 bases from J, with 15 bases between. From germline, CDR1 is SNHLY and CDR2 FYNNEI. This CDR3 has 15 amino acids. CDR3 in amino acids: CASSGPTGLDNEQFF. The CDR3 DNA is TGTGCCAGCAGTGGACCAACAGGGCTGGACAATGAGCAGTTCTTC.

Of note for this clonotype: One junction end does not reproduce the germline sequence, and a read error may be involved. The V call is TRBV12-3 or TRBV12-4, the J call TRBJ2-1; TRBD1 might be the D (6 bases). The CDR3 covers 12 residues. This CDR3 reads CASSFDRNEHYF. In nucleotides, the CDR3 is TGTGCCAGCAGTTTTGACAGGAACGAGCATTACTTC.

This clonotype was detected a few times. The CDR3 nucleotides read TGTGCCAGCAGCTTGTCAGCGGGGGGGCCGCTATATGAGCAGTACTTC. The encoded protein is CASSLSAGGPLYEQYF. V is TRBV5-4 and J is TRBJ2-7; TRBD2 matches 10 bases. V gave up 1 base and J gave up 7 bases; unmatched junction bases: 11. From germline, CDR1 is SGHNT and CDR2 YYREEE (reference sequence). This CDR3 comprises 16 residues.

The rearrangement joins TRBV7-9 to TRBJ1-4; D not resolved. Germline V gene sequence: CDR1 SEHNR, CDR2 FQNEAQ (reference sequence). V lost 6 bases to trimming and J lost 7 bases, with 21 bases between them. CDR3 length equals 16 residues. This CDR3 reads CASRMSGGTLIEKLFF. CDR3 nucleotides: TGTGCCAGCAGGATGTCAGGAGGCACCCTAATTGAAAAACTGTTTTTT.

This clonotype was seen once. V gene TRBV5-1 combines with J gene TRBJ2-3, with TRBD1 matching 7 bases. Trimming took 0 bases from V and 13 from J; bases not matched to a gene: 2. Germline CDR1 SGHRS, CDR2 YFSETQ. This CDR3 is built from 11 residues. CDR3 region: CASSLGQGEYF. Written as DNA, the CDR3 is TGCGCCAGCAGCTTGGGGCAGGGGGAGTATTTT.

V gene TRBV15 combines with J gene TRBJ1-3, with D possibly TRBD1 on 6 matching bases. The CDR3 runs 15 residues. V was shortened by 0 bases and J by 3 bases, with 9 bases between the two germline ends. The germline V gene encodes CDR1 LNHNV and CDR2 YYDKDF (reference sequence). CDR3 sequence reads: CATSRDRGHGNTIYF. The DNA for the CDR3 is TGTGCCACCAGCAGAGATCGGGGGCATGGAAACACCATATATTTT. Complete variable domain (other parts from reference TRBV15 and TRBJ1-3): DAMVIQNPRYQVTQFGKPVTLSCSQTLNHNVMYWYQQKSSQAPKLLFHYYDKDFNNEADTPDNFQSRRPNTSFCFLDIRSPGLGDTAMYLCATSRDRGHGNTIYFGEGSWLTVV.

This clonotype was seen only a few times. The chain recombines TRBV9 with TRBJ2-1; D may be TRBD2 (7 bases). V dropped 3 bases and J dropped 0 bases, with 13 bases sitting between them. Looked up from germline, CDR1 is SGDLS and CDR2 is YYNGEE. The CDR3 is made up of 16 amino acids. Written as DNA, the CDR3 is TGTGCCAGCAGCGACCGCGGGGGCCGCTCCTACAATGAGCAGTTCTTC. Translating it yields CASSDRGGRSYNEQFF. Full variable domain (rest looked up from reference TRBV9 and TRBJ2-1): DSGVTQTPKHLITATGQRVTLRCSPRSGDLSVYWYQQSLDQGLQFLIQYYNGEERAKGNILERFSAQQFPDLHSELNLSSLELGDSALYFCASSDRGGRSYNEQFFGPGTRLTVL.

The rearrangement links TRBV4-3 to TRBJ2-5; 7 bases fit TRBD2. The better agreement between TRBJ2-7 and the DNA end casts doubt on the J call. CDR1 is LGHNA and CDR2 is YSLEER in the germline V gene. This CDR3 is built from 15 residues. The CDR3 loop is CASSQARQGGYEQYF. CDR3 coding DNA: TGCGCCAGCAGCCAAGCTCGGCAGGGAGGGTACGAGCAGTACTTC.

The chain has TRBV6-6 and TRBJ2-3; unclear D gene. Per germline, CDR1 MNHNY and CDR2 SVGAGI (reference sequence). Between the trimmed V and J ends, which lost 8 bases and 2 bases, there was a span of 5 bases. The CDR3 is made up of 11 amino acids. CDR3 DNA: TGTGCCAGCGCAGTCACAGATACGCAGTATTTT. It yields the protein CASAVTDTQYF.

About this clonotype: A much bigger clone sits one base away, suggesting this may be a read error. Here the CDR3 reads CASSQVGLAGPQETQFF. The CDR3, as DNA: TGTGCCAGCAGCCAAGTTGGCCTAGCGGGTCCACAAGAGACCCAGTTCTTC. The chain employs TRBV3-1 and TRBJ2-1; 8 bases fit TRBD2. This CDR3 has 17 amino acids. The V and J ends lost 1 base and 13 bases, in that order; junction bases with no gene match: 18. Germline CDR1 and CDR2: LGHDT and YNNKEL (reference sequence).

V usage is TRBV20-1 and J usage is TRBJ2-3, with TRBD2 matching over 10 bases. The CDR3 is 19 amino acids. The germline gives CDR1 DFQATT, CDR2 SNEGSKA (reference sequence). J lost 0 bases, V lost 5 bases, and 17 bases had no gene match. Written as DNA, the CDR3 is TGCAGTGCTCCCCCCGGGCTAGCGGGGGATCTTCTTAGCACAGATACGCAGTATTTT. Translating it yields CSAPPGLAGDLLSTDTQYF.

This chain links TRBV12-3 or TRBV12-4 with TRBJ2-1; no firm D call. The V end was cut by 3 bases, the J end by 6 bases, with 9 bases between. CDR3 length: 13 amino acids. CDR3: CASSLGSINEQFF. The DNA of the CDR3 is TGTGCCAGCAGTTTGGGCTCAATCAATGAGCAGTTCTTC.

V gene TRBV6-5 combines with J gene TRBJ1-2, with 7 nucleotides matching TRBD1. The V gene's germline CDR1 is MNHEY and CDR2 SVGAGI. J gave up 7 bases and V 6 bases, and 11 bases lay outside the gene matches. The CDR3 extends over 14 amino acids. CDR3 loop: CASREQGGAGGYTF. CDR3 DNA: TGTGCCAGCAGGGAACAAGGGGGCGCTGGTGGCTACACCTTC.

The chain combines TRBV7-2 with TRBJ2-3, with no clear D. CDR1 SGHTA and CDR2 FQGNSA come from the germline V gene. This CDR3 region has 14 residues. V lost 5 bases and J 5 bases, leaving 14 bases between the germline ends. The DNA for the CDR3 is TGTGCCAGCAGCCGCTTATCTTTAGGAGATACGCAGTATTTT. This encodes CASSRLSLGDTQYF.

This clonotype was seen at least ten times. The chain links TRBV25-1 to TRBJ2-7; unclear D gene. CDR1 and CDR2 (germline): MGHDK, SYGVNS. CDR3 length equals 12 residues. V was shortened by 5 bases and J by 6 bases, with 11 bases between the two germline ends. The CDR3 DNA follows: TGTGCCAGCAGTCCCTCGGGTGTCGAGCAGTACTTC. Residues: CASSPSGVEQYF.

This clonotype was seen a handful of times. The chain uses TRBV20-1 and TRBJ2-5; no firm D call. Looked up from germline, CDR1 is DFQATT and CDR2 is SNEGSKA (reference sequence). Trimming left V 7 bases short and J 5 bases short, with 14 bases between. This CDR3 spans 12 amino acids. CDR3 residues: CSGGSSGETQYF. Written as DNA, the CDR3 is TGCAGTGGAGGCTCCAGTGGGGAGACCCAGTACTTC.

The rearrangement joins TRBV4-1 to TRBJ2-7, with D possibly being TRBD1 or TRBD2 (5 bases each). With 5 bases removed from V and 2 bases from J, the gap between germline ends came to 16 bases. The CDR3 covers 15 residues. Per germline, CDR1 MGHRA and CDR2 YSYEKL. CDR3: CASSARDASPYEQYF. The DNA of the CDR3 is TGCGCCAGCAGCGCCCGGGACGCCTCTCCCTACGAGCAGTACTTC.

The chain carries TRBV7-2 and TRBJ2-3; the D is unclear. The CDR3 covers 13 residues. The germline gives CDR1 SGHTA, CDR2 FQGNSA. Between the trimmed V and J ends, which lost 2 bases and 6 bases, there was a span of 9 bases. The CDR3 DNA reads TGTGCCAGCAGCTTATACCTGTCGGATACGCAGTATTTT. Encoded protein: CASSLYLSDTQYF.

A few counts support this clonotype. The rearrangement links TRBV7-3 to TRBJ1-1; no clear D gene. The CDR3 extends over 14 amino acids. V lost 5 bases and J 0 bases, leaving 10 bases between the germline ends. The germline V gene has CDR1 SGHTA and CDR2 FQGTGA. CDR3 loop: CASSRNYMNTEAFF. The CDR3 region has the DNA TGTGCCAGCAGCCGAAATTATATGAACACTGAAGCTTTCTTT.

CDR3 loop: CASRGDTISGGYTF. The CDR3 nucleotides read TGTGCCAGCAGGGGGGACACCATTAGCGGGGGCTACACCTTC. The chain recombines TRBV9 with TRBJ1-2, with TRBD1 as a possible D gene (6 bases). This CDR3 spans 14 amino acids. V lost 5 bases, J lost 8 bases, and 19 bases lay in between. From germline, CDR1 is SGDLS and CDR2 YYNGEE. Combining the CDR3 with reference TRBV9 and TRBJ1-2 gives the whole variable domain DSGVTQTPKHLITATGQRVTLRCSPRSGDLSVYWYQQSLDQGLQFLIQYYNGEERAKGNILERFSAQQFPDLHSELNLSSLELGDSALYFCASRGDTISGGYTFGSGTRLTVV.

The table lists this clonotype with a few counts. CDR3 coding DNA: TGCAGTGCTATAGGGTCGAATAATCAGCCCCAGCATTTT. It translates to CSAIGSNNQPQHF. The rearrangement joins TRBV20-1 to TRBJ1-5, with D unresolved. There are 13 residues in the CDR3. V was cut by 4 bases and J by 4 bases, with 11 bases left in between. CDR1 DFQATT and CDR2 SNEGSKA come from the germline V gene (reference sequence).

This clonotype has just one count. This chain links TRBV6-4 with TRBJ2-1; 8 positions agree with TRBD2. Germline V lookup: CDR1 MRHNA, CDR2 SNTAGT. V was pared by 11 bases and J by 1 base, with 4 bases of the junction left unmatched. CDR3 length: 13 amino acids. The CDR3 DNA reads as TGTGCCGGAGAGCGGGGGTCCTACAATGAGCAGTTCTTC. Its protein is CAGERGSYNEQFF.

The chain recombines TRBV11-2 with TRBJ1-4; D is unclear. This CDR3 region has 14 residues. Germline V lookup: CDR1 SGHAT, CDR2 FQNNGV. V lost 3 bases, J lost 4 bases, and 9 bases lay in between. The CDR3 region is CASSLSGLNEKLFF. CDR3 in DNA: TGTGCCAGCAGCTTGAGCGGACTTAATGAAAAACTGTTTTTT.

This chain connects TRBV12-3 or TRBV12-4 to TRBJ2-5; D is perhaps TRBD1 (7 bases). Trimming cost V 5 bases and J 7 bases, with 17 bases left between them. The CDR3 spans 14 residues. The DNA of the CDR3 is TGTGCCAGCAGTGTACGAGGGCAGGGGGGGACCCAGTACTTC. Encoded protein: CASSVRGQGGTQYF.

This sequence joins TRBV5-1 and TRBJ1-1; D not resolved. Trimming removed 3 bases at V and 5 bases at J, with 8 bases between. Germline V gene lookup returns CDR1 SGHRS and CDR2 YFSETQ. There are 12 residues in the CDR3. CDR3 amino acids: CASSSTRTEAFF. The CDR3 DNA reads TGCGCCAGCAGCTCGACAAGGACTGAAGCTTTCTTT.

The V gene is TRBV7-2, the J gene TRBJ2-1, with D perhaps matching TRBD1 or TRBD2 (5 bases each). The end of the DNA is better explained by TRBJ2-7, so the J call may be wrong. The CDR3 length is 15 residues. The germline V gene encodes CDR1 SGHTA and CDR2 FQGNSA. This CDR3 is CASSQGTVPYNEQYF. CDR3 DNA: TGTGCCAGCAGCCAAGGGACCGTTCCCTACAATGAGCAGTACTTC.

This clonotype was detected many times. The chain employs TRBV4-3 and TRBJ2-5, with 7 bases aligning to TRBD2. The CDR3 length is 14 residues. Germline CDR1 LGHNA, CDR2 YSLEER. J lost 3 bases, V lost 6 bases, and 7 bases had no gene match. The CDR3, as DNA: TGCGCCAGCAGTTACACCGCGGGGGAAGAGACCCAGTACTTC. It is translated as CASSYTAGEETQYF.

V usage is TRBV15 and J usage is TRBJ2-7, with TRBD1 as a possible D gene (6 bases). Germline V gene sequence: CDR1 LNHNV, CDR2 YYDKDF (reference sequence). Deletions cut 0 bases from V and 2 bases from J, with 8 bases between. The length of the CDR3 is 14 residues. The CDR3 sequence: CATSREQGPYEQYF. CDR3 coding DNA: TGTGCCACCAGCAGAGAACAGGGCCCCTACGAGCAGTACTTC.

The chain carries TRBV5-6 and TRBJ1-5; D is ambiguous. V was cut by 4 bases and J by 4 bases, with 15 bases left in between. The germline CDR1 and CDR2 sequences are SGHDT and YYEEEE. This CDR3 spans 15 amino acids. The chain's CDR3 is CASSQLGLLNQPQHF. In DNA, the CDR3 is TGTGCCAGCAGCCAGTTGGGTCTCCTGAATCAGCCCCAGCATTTT.

This clonotype has only a few counts. The chain couples TRBV30 to TRBJ2-7; D may be TRBD1 (5 bases). Germline CDR1 GTSNPN, CDR2 SVGIG (reference sequence). The V gene lost 0 bases and the J gene lost 2 bases, with 8 bases spanning the gap. The CDR3 runs to 13 residues. The CDR3: CAWSVSRAYEQYF. The DNA of the CDR3 is TGTGCCTGGAGTGTGTCCAGGGCCTACGAGCAGTACTTC.

This clonotype has a handful of counts. The chain has TRBV2 and TRBJ2-1, with a possible D match to TRBD2 (6 bases). Between the trimmed V and J ends, which lost 2 bases and 4 bases, there was a span of 9 bases. CDR1 is SNHLY, CDR2 FYNNEI, per germline. The CDR3 spans 14 residues. CDR3: CASSELGGYNEQFF. The CDR3 DNA follows: TGTGCCAGCAGTGAATTGGGAGGATACAATGAGCAGTTCTTC.

The gene calls are TRBV20-1 and TRBJ2-1; D is uncertain. The CDR3 has 10 amino acids. Germline values: CDR1 DFQATT, CDR2 SNEGSKA (reference sequence). V was cut by 4 bases and J by 11 bases, with 9 bases left in between. The CDR3 loop is CSATWIKQFF. CDR3 nucleotide sequence: TGCAGTGCTACGTGGATTAAGCAGTTCTTC.